These 18 T cell receptor beta chains were all obtained from the same sample, sequenced in a study of a mutant IDH1 vaccine in newly diagnosed glioma. Data came from immunoSEQ multiplex PCR; TCRdb stores just in-frame clones and leaves some out. Here the sample spans 30,000 to 45,000 clones, approximately 89% being singletons. No antigen is known for these receptors. Time point described: week 5, during vaccination. In the vaccine, a single dose held 300 ug of the mutant IDH1 20-mer peptide, along with topical imiquimod. This specimen consisted of PBMCs, obtained from a glioma patient whose treatment included an IDH1 peptide vaccine. These receptors were obtained from a man aged 50 to 59 with glioma.

V gene TRBV4-1 combines with J gene TRBJ1-1; no clear D. This CDR3 is 18 amino acids long. Germline V lookup: CDR1 MGHRA, CDR2 YSYEKL. Trimming left V 6 bases short and J 0 bases short, with 23 bases between. The CDR3 loop is CASSLELRGSTMNTEAFF. As DNA, the CDR3 is TGCGCCAGCAGTCTCGAACTACGAGGGAGCACCATGAACACTGAAGCTTTCTTT.

The chain employs TRBV28 and TRBJ1-1; 9 bases line up with TRBD1. Germline CDR1 and CDR2: MDHEN and SYDVKM. Trimming at V came to 6 bases and at J to 5 bases, leaving 7 bases not matched to a gene. This CDR3 has 14 amino acids. Written as DNA, the CDR3 is TGTGCCAGCAGCCACAGGGGGCGGAGGACTGAAGCTTTCTTT. It encodes CASSHRGRRTEAFF. Complete variable domain (other parts from reference TRBV28 and TRBJ1-1): DVKVTQSSRYLVKRTGEKVFLECVQDMDHENMFWYRQDPGLGLRLIYFSYDVKMKEKGDIPEGYSVSREKKERFSLILESASTNQTSMYLCASSHRGRRTEAFFGQGTRLTVV.

CDR3 sequence (DNA): TGTGCCAGCAGCGGCGGGACAGGGGGCCTAGAGACCCAGTACTTC. It encodes CASSGGTGGLETQYF. The chain links TRBV13 to TRBJ2-5; 12 nucleotides align to TRBD1. CDR1 and CDR2 from the germline V gene are PRHDT and FYEKMQ (reference sequence). J gave up 4 bases and V 5 bases, and 5 bases lay outside the gene matches. The CDR3 has 15 amino acids. Combining the CDR3 with reference TRBV13 and TRBJ2-5 gives the whole variable domain AAGVIQSPRHLIKEKRETATLKCYPIPRHDTVYWYQQGPGQDPQFLISFYEKMQSDKGSIPDRFSAQQFSDYHSELNMSSLELGDSALYFCASSGGTGGLETQYFGPGTRLLVL.

Only one count was recorded for this clone. The chain joins TRBV27 to TRBJ2-7, with TRBD2 matching 7 bases. Germline V gene lookup returns CDR1 MNHEY and CDR2 SMNVEV (reference sequence). The CDR3 is 15 residues long. V trimming: 5 bases; J trimming: 5 bases; junction bases outside the gene matches: 12. The DNA for the CDR3 is TGTGCCAGCAGTCCCCGGGGGGTGGAAGGTCACGAGCAGTACTTC. Translation gives CASSPRGVEGHEQYF.

The V call is TRBV10-2, the J call TRBJ2-1, with 7 bases lining up with TRBD2. This CDR3 has 14 residues. The V and J ends lost 3 bases and 7 bases, in that order; junction bases with no gene match: 6. Germline values: CDR1 WSHSY, CDR2 SAAADI. The CDR3 DNA follows: TGCGCCAGCAGTGAAGGACTAGTTAAGAATGAGCAGTTCTTC. Its translation is CASSEGLVKNEQFF.

The sample holds one count of this clone. V usage is TRBV5-4 and J usage is TRBJ1-2; a possible D gene is TRBD1 (6 bases). Germline V CDR1 and CDR2: SGHNT, YYREEE (reference sequence). The ends were cut back, 2 bases at V and 9 bases at J, with 17 bases in the middle. The CDR3 is 14 residues long. This CDR3 reads CASSFTGTPRSYTF. The CDR3 region has the DNA TGTGCCAGCAGCTTCACCGGGACACCGAGAAGCTACACCTTC.

This chain uses TRBV2 with TRBJ2-4; 8 nucleotides agree with TRBD2. V shed 7 bases and J 0 bases; nucleotides not matched to a gene: 14. The CDR3 length is 18 residues. Germline CDR1 reads SNHLY; CDR2 reads FYNNEI. CDR3 DNA sequence: TGTGCCAGCATGTCTGCCAGCAGCGGGAGCATAGCCAAAAACATTCAGTACTTC. It translates to CASMSASSGSIAKNIQYF.

The sample holds one count of this clone. The CDR3 DNA sequence: TGTGCCAGCAGTACTGCCTCGAAGACCCAGTACTTC. Its translation: CASSTASKTQYF. The chain carries TRBV6-5 and TRBJ2-5; D gene uncertain. V lost 5 bases and J 6 bases, leaving 10 bases between the germline ends. This CDR3 comprises 12 residues. CDR1 MNHEY and CDR2 SVGAGI come from the germline V gene.

The rearrangement uses TRBV27 and TRBJ1-3, with D perhaps TRBD1 (5 bases). Germline V lookup: CDR1 MNHEY, CDR2 SMNVEV (reference sequence). V lost 5 bases, J lost 2 bases, and 13 bases lay in between. The CDR3 has 15 residues. The CDR3, as DNA: TGTGCCAGCAGTCTTGACAGACGACCTGGAAACACCATATATTTT. Its translation is CASSLDRRPGNTIYF.

The J gene is TRBJ2-5, the V gene TRBV10-3; 8 bases match TRBD1. The CDR3 totals 13 residues. Germline assignment: CDR1 ENHRY and CDR2 SYGVKD. V gave up 5 bases and J gave up 2 bases; unmatched junction bases: 1. The CDR3 DNA sequence: TGTGCCATCAGTCGGACAGGGCAAGAGACCCAGTACTTC. Translating it yields CAISRTGQETQYF.

The J gene is TRBJ2-7, the V gene TRBV6-5, with TRBD2 matching over 11 bases. Germline assignment: CDR1 MNHEY and CDR2 SVGAGI. The CDR3 contains 14 residues. V was clipped by 6 bases and J by 7 bases; unmatched bases: 8. The CDR3 DNA reads as TGTGCCAGCAGCCGGGGGACTAGCGGCAAAGAGCAGTACTTC. Translated: CASSRGTSGKEQYF.

The chain carries TRBV18 and TRBJ2-7; the D gene is possibly TRBD1 (7 bases). CDR3 size: 16 residues. Germline lookup yields CDR1 KGHSH and CDR2 LQKENI. V was pared by 2 bases and J by 4 bases, with 18 bases between. CDR3 coding DNA: TGTGCCAGCTCACCATCGTTCCCTCAGGGGGGATACGAGCAGTACTTC. It translates to CASSPSFPQGGYEQYF.

This clone came up a few times. The V and J genes are TRBV5-4 and TRBJ1-2; TRBD1 agrees at 7 bases. With V trimmed by 10 bases and J by 4 bases, 7 bases remained unmatched. Germline CDR1 and CDR2: SGHNT and YYREEE (reference sequence). The CDR3 is 12 residues long. The CDR3 loop is CASSGTAYGYTF. The CDR3 DNA reads as TGTGCCTCATCCGGGACAGCCTATGGCTACACCTTC.

This chain links TRBV27 with TRBJ2-2; TRBD2 agrees at 8 bases. J gave up 1 base and V 2 bases, and 6 bases lay outside the gene matches. Germline CDR1 reads MNHEY; CDR2 reads SMNVEV (reference sequence). The CDR3 runs to 17 residues. CDR3: CASSLRAGGLNTGELFF. The CDR3 region has the DNA TGTGCCAGCAGTTTAAGGGCGGGGGGCTTGAACACCGGGGAGCTGTTTTTT.

The chain joins TRBV29-1 to TRBJ2-3; 7 bases are a match to TRBD2. The V and J ends lost 4 bases and 7 bases, in that order; junction bases with no gene match: 8. The CDR3 runs 13 residues. Germline V gives CDR1 SQVTM, CDR2 ANQGSEA. The CDR3 nucleotides read TGCAGCGTTGGAGCGGGACCCGTTAATACGCAGTATTTT. Translation gives CSVGAGPVNTQYF.

The chain uses TRBV9 and TRBJ1-2, with D tentatively TRBD1 (6 bases). The V gene's germline CDR1 is SGDLS and CDR2 YYNGEE. The V and J ends lost 1 base and 3 bases respectively, with 10 bases between them. The CDR3 covers 14 residues. CDR3 loop: CASSVRQEHYGYTF. CDR3 sequence (DNA): TGTGCCAGCAGCGTACGACAGGAGCACTATGGCTACACCTTC.

The V gene is TRBV5-1, the J gene TRBJ1-1; no clear D. The germline gives CDR1 SGHRS, CDR2 YFSETQ. Between the trimmed V and J ends, which lost 5 bases and 0 bases, there was a span of 11 bases. The length of the CDR3 is 14 residues. CDR3 residues: CASSGGPMNTEAFF. CDR3 DNA sequence: TGCGCCAGCAGTGGAGGGCCCATGAACACTGAAGCTTTCTTT.

Only a few counts were recorded for this clone. The chain recombines TRBV19 with TRBJ2-7; TRBD2 matches 8 bases. The CDR3 consists of 14 residues. V lost 7 bases to trimming and J lost 5 bases; unmatched junction nucleotides: 10. Germline V gene sequence: CDR1 LNHDA, CDR2 SQIVND (reference sequence). The CDR3 coding sequence is TGTGCCAGTAACGGGGGGGGTCCGTCCAACGAGCAGTACTTC. Protein: CASNGGGPSNEQYF.